The T cell receptor beta chain under discussion was sequenced for a study of shared clonotypes between healthy human individuals. General study findings and limits: Sampling covered nothing but blood. Tissue TCR repertoires likely differ from those found in blood. Compared with memory subsets, naive subsets generally had larger estimated richness.

Researchers partitioned CD4+ cells into CD45RA+ naive and CD45RA-negative memory subsets. Germline CDR1 and CDR2: SGDLS and YYNGEE. The CDR3 runs to 11 residues. V dropped 3 bases and J dropped 4 bases, with 5 bases sitting between them. Profiled with immunoSEQ multiplex PCR; TCRdb holds only in-frame clones, not every one. The sample includes over a million clones, about 96% of them seen just once. A word on this clone: Its antigen is still unknown.

The sequenced sample was naive CD4+ T cells sorted from blood. Subset reported: CD45RA+ positively selected. The chain combines TRBV9 with TRBJ2-7; no definite D call. This clonotype was obtained from a man aged 30-40 years in good health. The CDR3 protein is CASSDLYEQYF. CDR3 nucleotides: TGTGCCAGCAGCGATTTATACGAGCAGTACTTC. Drawing the rest from reference TRBV9 and TRBJ2-7, the complete variable domain is DSGVTQTPKHLITATGQRVTLRCSPRSGDLSVYWYQQSLDQGLQFLIQYYNGEERAKGNILERFSAQQFPDLHSELNLSSLELGDSALYFCASSDLYEQYFGPGTRLTVT.